The source of this T cell receptor beta chain is a study of OX40 agonist ivuxolimab in advanced cancers. Study background: Eligibility admitted prior anti-PD-1, anti-PD-L1 or anti-CTLA-4 therapy; about 42% had some.

In germline, CDR1 is SGHNT, CDR2 YENEEA. This CDR3 is built from 15 residues. V shed 2 bases and J 8 bases; nucleotides not matched to a gene: 8. Sequenced by immunoSEQ multiplex PCR; TCRdb stores in-frame clones only, minus some. The sample has tens of thousands of clones, about 80% seen once; the top ten hold 1.2%. This sequence joins TRBV11-3 and TRBJ1-3; 8 nucleotides match TRBD1. The sample in question was CD4+ or CD8+ T cells sorted from blood, obtained in a trial of the OX40 agonist ivuxolimab. The TCR originated in an adult with an advanced solid tumor such as melanoma, head and neck, liver or kidney cancer. The CDR3 loop is CASSLSGTGRDTIYF. Written as DNA, the CDR3 is TGTGCCAGCAGCTTAAGTGGGACAGGCCGGGACACCATATATTTT. Based on the CDR3 plus reference TRBV11-3 and TRBJ1-3, the full variable domain is EAGVVQSPRYKIIEKKQPVAFWCNPISGHNTLYWYLQNLGQGPELLIRYENEEAVDDSQLPKDRFSAERLKGVDSTLKIQPAELGDSAVYLCASSLSGTGRDTIYFGEGSWLTVV.